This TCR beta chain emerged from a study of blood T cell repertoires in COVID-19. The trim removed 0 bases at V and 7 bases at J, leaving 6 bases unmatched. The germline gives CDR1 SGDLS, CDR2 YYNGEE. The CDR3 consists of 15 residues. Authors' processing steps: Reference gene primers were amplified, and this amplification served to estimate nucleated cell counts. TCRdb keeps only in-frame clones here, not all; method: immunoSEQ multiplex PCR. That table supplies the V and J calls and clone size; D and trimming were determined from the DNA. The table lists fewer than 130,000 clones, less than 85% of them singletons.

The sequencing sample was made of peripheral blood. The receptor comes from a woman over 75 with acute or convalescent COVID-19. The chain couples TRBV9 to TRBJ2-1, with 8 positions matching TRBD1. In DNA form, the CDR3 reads TGTGCCAGCAGCGTAGAACAGGGGGGTGGGAATGAGCAGTTCTTC. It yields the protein CASSVEQGGGNEQFF.